This TCR beta chain is from a study of cytomegalovirus exposure and HLA in healthy donors. Findings and caveats of the study: A previous analysis found most TCR beta V segments productive roughly 90% or roughly 30% of the time. In a later analysis, DRB1 alleles had the most associated TCRs; HLA-C alleles the fewest. Presence/absence analysis assumed near-uniform sequencing depth across donors. Generally TCR sequences proved uncommon, though certain public TCRs appeared in numerous donors.

In regard to this clone: Its antigen is unknown.

This PCR relied on a set of 60 Vbeta primers and 13 Jbeta primers. Clones were sequenced by immunoSEQ multiplex PCR, and TCRdb holds only the in-frame ones, with some missing. This repertoire comprises 150,000 to 200,000 clones; its ten largest clones make up approximately 2%. The CDR3 runs to 16 residues. V lost 2 bases and J 0 bases, leaving 11 bases between the germline ends. Germline lookup yields CDR1 MNHEY and CDR2 SMNVEV (reference sequence). The chain has TRBV27 and TRBJ1-5; D gene uncertain. The sequence derives from a man aged 30 to 45 in good health and CMV-seronegative. Sequencing was done on a sample of PBMCs. DNA of the CDR3: TGTGCCAGCAGTTTACCCGGCGGGGATAGCAATCAGCCCCAGCATTTT. This translates into CASSLPGGDSNQPQHF.